Included here is one T cell receptor (beta chain) sequence, with context. Its binding antigen is unknown. Base qualities are not provided; no much larger clone lies one nucleotide away. This sample stems from a study of beta chain features in type 1 diabetes (dated 2018 in TCRdb). About the study as a whole: Mean age, gender distribution, total cell number and subset yield did not differ between patients and healthy donors. A total of around 100 million sorted cells were examined across all samples, and RNA yield correlated strongly with the number of cells per subset. The study compared the TCRB repertoires of sorted circulating CD4+ T cell subsets in recently diagnosed type 1 diabetes patients with those in matched healthy donors. Whereas all 30 or so donors provided naive and central memory subsets, regulatory and stem cell-like memory subsets were isolated from just 8 patients and about 8 healthy donors.

There are 15 amino acids in the CDR3, from cysteine to phenylalanine inclusive. The read is trimmed to its CDR3 DNA, 45 bases read in frame from base 1. CDR1 is given as SGHTA and CDR2 as FQGNSA, both from the germline V gene. The germline V end is reduced by 3 bases and the J end by 6 bases; junction bases left unmatched: 5. All of the isolated RNA was reverse transcribed with the High Capacity cDNA Reverse Transcription Kit, so expressed TCRB transcripts were sequenced. Naive, central memory and regulatory T cell samples underwent deep immunoSEQ sequencing, averaging roughly 3.5 million total reads per sample. Sorted cells were lysed in RLT buffer, and RNA was extracted using DNase-treated RNeasy Micro or Mini kits according to cell number. To prevent cross-contamination, each cell subset was processed individually, whereas patient and healthy donor samples were processed jointly. Using the immunoSEQ multiplex PCR, TCRB sequences were amplified from cDNA into 87-bp fragments spanning the CDR3 region. Sequencing of the amplicons was done on the Illumina HiSeq platform. For the original study's pipeline: Synthetic template baselines were used to correct PCR bias computationally, reads within Hamming distance 2 were collapsed together, and singletons that could not be merged were discarded. Reads were aligned to IMGT to assign V, D and J genes, CDR3 length, and insertions or deletions at six rearrangement sites. Within each subset, clonotype counts were normalized to sorted cell number, after which true diversity and Gini coefficients were computed with the tcR R package. Repertoire sharing was quantified using the overlap coefficient calculated on TCRB nucleotide sequences. The clones in this table, taken by TCRdb from immuneACCESS, are in-frame only. Not every clone is retained; where verified, under half of the shortfall comes from an unresolved V gene, and the cause of the rest is unknown. V and J calls and clone size come straight from that table; D and trimming were deduced from the DNA. The sample yields a few hundred thousand clones; less than 35% were counted once. The ten largest clones add up to approximately 4% of the sample.

The research as a whole found: Shorter templates might have been favored by PCR, but patient and control samples were amplified and corrected together, so both groups would have been affected equally by any skew. The naive, central memory and regulatory TCRB repertoires appeared to resemble one another more closely among patients than among healthy donors. At VDJ recombination sites, patients with type 1 diabetes made fewer insertions and deleted more nucleotides, a pattern implying thymic rearrangement abnormalities. Only small numbers of individuals were included in the HLA sub-analyses, which left unresolved whether HLA type had any influence on TCRB rearrangement. Because cDNA rather than genomic DNA was sequenced, highly expressing activated cells could have been over-represented, although no difference in activation and CD3 levels was found between groups. In all four CD4+ subsets, TCRB CDR3 length was moderately but significantly shorter in type 1 diabetes patients.

Each donor gave one peripheral blood draw, averaging roughly 120 mL, which was collected into heparinised tubes. A BD FACSAria II and a panel including CD45RO, CCR7, CD25, CD127, CD95 and CD27 were used to sort naive, central memory, regulatory and stem cell-like memory CD4+ T cells. A purity above 95% was achieved for all sorted populations. PBMCs were separated immediately by Lymphoprep density gradient centrifugation and were stained directly, without being cultured. Samples were stained and sorted in pairs, with one healthy donor and one patient per experiment, so that batch effects were minimized.

The source of this sequence is a man younger than 45 in good health. The receptor chain draws on TRBV7-2 and TRBJ2-3; 11 central nucleotides agree with TRBD2. Sequencing was performed on central memory CD4+ T cells from blood. The CDR3 reads CASSFPLAGVDTQYF. The bases are TGTGCCAGCAGCTTTCCACTAGCGGGAGTGGATACGCAGTATTTT.